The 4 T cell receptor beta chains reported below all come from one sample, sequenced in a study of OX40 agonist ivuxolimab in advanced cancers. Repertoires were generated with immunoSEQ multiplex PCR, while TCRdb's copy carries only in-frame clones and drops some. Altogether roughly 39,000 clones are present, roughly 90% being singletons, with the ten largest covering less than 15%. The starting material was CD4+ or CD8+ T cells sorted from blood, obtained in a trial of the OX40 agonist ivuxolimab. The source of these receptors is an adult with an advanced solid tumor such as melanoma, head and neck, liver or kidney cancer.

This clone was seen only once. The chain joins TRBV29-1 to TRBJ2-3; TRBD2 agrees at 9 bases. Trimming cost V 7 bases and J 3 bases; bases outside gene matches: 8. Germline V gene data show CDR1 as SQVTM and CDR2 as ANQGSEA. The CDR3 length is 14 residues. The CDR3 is CSGKKAGGTDTQYF. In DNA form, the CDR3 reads TGCAGCGGGAAAAAAGCGGGAGGAACAGATACGCAGTATTTT.

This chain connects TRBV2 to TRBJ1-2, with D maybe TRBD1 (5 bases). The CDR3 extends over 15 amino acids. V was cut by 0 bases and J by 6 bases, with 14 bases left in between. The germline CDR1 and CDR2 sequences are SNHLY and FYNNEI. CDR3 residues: CASSEASSGTHGYTF. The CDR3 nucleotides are TGTGCCAGCAGTGAAGCCTCATCCGGGACCCATGGCTACACCTTC.

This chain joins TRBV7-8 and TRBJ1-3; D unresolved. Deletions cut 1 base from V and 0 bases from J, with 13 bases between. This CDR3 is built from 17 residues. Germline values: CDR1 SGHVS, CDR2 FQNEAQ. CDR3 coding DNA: TGTGCCAGCAGCTTAGAGTACGGCGGCGCCTCTGGAAACACCATATATTTT. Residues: CASSLEYGGASGNTIYF.

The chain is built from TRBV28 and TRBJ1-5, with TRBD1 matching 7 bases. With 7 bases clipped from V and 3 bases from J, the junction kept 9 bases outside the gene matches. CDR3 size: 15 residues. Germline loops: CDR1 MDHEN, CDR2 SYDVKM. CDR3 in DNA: TGTGCCAGCAAAATTCTACAGGGGTACAATCAGCCCCAGCATTTT. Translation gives CASKILQGYNQPQHF.